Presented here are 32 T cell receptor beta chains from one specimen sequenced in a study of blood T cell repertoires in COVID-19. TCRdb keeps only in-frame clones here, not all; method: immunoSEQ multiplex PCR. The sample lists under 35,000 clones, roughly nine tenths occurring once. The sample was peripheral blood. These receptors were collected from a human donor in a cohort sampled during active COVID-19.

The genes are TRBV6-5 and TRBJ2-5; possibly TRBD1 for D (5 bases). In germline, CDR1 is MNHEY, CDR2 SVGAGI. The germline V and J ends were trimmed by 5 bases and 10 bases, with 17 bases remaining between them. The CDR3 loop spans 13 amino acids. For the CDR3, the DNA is TGTGCCAGCAGTCAAATCGCAGGGTGGGACCAGTACTTC. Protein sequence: CASSQIAGWDQYF.

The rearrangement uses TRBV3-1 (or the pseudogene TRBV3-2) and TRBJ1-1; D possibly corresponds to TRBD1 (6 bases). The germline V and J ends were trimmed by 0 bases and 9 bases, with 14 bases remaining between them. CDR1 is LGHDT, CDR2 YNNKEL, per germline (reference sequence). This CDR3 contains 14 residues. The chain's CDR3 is CASSQEDSRGQAFF. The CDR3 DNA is TGTGCCAGCAGCCAAGAGGACAGCCGGGGCCAAGCTTTCTTT.

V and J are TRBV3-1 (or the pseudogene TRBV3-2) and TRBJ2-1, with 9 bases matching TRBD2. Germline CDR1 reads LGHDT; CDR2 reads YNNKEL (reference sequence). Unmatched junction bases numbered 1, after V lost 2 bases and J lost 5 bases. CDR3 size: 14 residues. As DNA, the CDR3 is TGTGCCAGCAGCCAACTAGCGGGGAACAATGAGCAGTTCTTC. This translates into CASSQLAGNNEQFF.

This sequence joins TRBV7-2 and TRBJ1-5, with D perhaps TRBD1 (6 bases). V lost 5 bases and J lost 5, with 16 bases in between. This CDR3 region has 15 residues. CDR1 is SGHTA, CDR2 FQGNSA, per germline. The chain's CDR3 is CASSRNGQGYQPQHF. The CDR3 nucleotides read TGTGCCAGCAGCAGAAATGGGCAGGGGTATCAGCCCCAGCATTTT. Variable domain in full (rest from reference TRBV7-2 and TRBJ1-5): GAGVSQSPSNKVTEKGKDVELRCDPISGHTALYWYRQSLGQGLEFLIYFQGNSAPDKSGLPSDRFSAERTGGSVSTLTIQRTQQEDSAVYLCASSRNGQGYQPQHFGDGTRLSIL.

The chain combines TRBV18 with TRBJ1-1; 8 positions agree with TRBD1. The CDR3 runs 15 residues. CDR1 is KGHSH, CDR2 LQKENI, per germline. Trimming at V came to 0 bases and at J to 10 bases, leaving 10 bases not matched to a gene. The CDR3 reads CASSPPTTGEVRAFF. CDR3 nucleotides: TGTGCCAGCTCACCACCCACGACAGGGGAGGTTCGAGCTTTCTTT.

CDR3: CASSIAAGASGNTIYF. CDR3 coding DNA: TGTGCCAGTAGTATAGCCGCAGGGGCATCTGGAAACACCATATATTTT. The rearrangement links TRBV19 to TRBJ1-3; a weak D match, TRBD1 (6 bases). Trimming took off 1 base at V and 1 base at J, with 11 bases between the two ends. CDR3 length equals 16 residues. The germline CDR1 and CDR2 sequences are LNHDA and SQIVND (reference sequence).

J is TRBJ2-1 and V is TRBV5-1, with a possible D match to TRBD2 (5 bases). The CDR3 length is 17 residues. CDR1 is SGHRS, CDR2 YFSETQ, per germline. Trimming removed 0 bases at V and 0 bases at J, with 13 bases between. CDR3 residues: CASSLAGLQASYNEQFF. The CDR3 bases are TGCGCCAGCAGCTTGGCTGGACTCCAAGCCTCCTACAATGAGCAGTTCTTC.

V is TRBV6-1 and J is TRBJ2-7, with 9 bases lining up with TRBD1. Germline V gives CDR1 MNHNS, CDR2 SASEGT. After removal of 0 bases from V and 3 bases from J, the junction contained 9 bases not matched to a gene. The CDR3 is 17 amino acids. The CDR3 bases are TGTGCCAGCAGTGAAGCGGCTGCAGACAGGGGGGTCTACGAGCAGTACGTC. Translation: CASSEAAADRGVYEQYV.

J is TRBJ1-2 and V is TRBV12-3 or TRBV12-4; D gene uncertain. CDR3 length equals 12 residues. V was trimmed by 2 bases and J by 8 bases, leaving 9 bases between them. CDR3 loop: CASSLLGEGYTF. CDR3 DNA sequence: TGTGCCAGCAGTTTATTGGGAGAGGGCTACACCTTC.

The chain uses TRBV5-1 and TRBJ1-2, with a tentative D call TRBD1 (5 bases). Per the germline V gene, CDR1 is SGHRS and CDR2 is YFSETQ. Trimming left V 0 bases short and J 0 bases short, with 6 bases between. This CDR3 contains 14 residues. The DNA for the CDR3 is TGCGCCAGCAGCTTGGGGGGCACTAACTATGGCTACACCTTC. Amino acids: CASSLGGTNYGYTF.

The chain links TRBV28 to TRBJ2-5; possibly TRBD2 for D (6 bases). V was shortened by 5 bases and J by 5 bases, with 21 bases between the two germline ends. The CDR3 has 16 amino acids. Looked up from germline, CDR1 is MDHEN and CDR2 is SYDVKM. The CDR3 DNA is TGTGCCAGCAGTGAACGGGACTGGGGGTGGTGGGAGACCCAGTACTTC. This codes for CASSERDWGWWETQYF. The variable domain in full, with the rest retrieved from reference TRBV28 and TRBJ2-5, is DVKVTQSSRYLVKRTGEKVFLECVQDMDHENMFWYRQDPGLGLRLIYFSYDVKMKEKGDIPEGYSVSREKKERFSLILESASTNQTSMYLCASSERDWGWWETQYFGPGTRLLVL.

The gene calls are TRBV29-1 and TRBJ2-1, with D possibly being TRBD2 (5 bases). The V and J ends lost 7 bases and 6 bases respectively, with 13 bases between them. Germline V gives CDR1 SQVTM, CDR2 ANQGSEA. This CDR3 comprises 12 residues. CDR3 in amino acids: CSERGASNEQFF. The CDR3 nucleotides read TGCAGCGAACGGGGAGCGAGCAATGAGCAGTTCTTC.

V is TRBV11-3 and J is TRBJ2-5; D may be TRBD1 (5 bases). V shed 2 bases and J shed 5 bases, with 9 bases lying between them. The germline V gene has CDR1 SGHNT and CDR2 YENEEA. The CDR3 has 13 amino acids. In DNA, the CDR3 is TGTGCCAGCAGCTTATCCTACAGGGAGACCCAGTACTTC. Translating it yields CASSLSYRETQYF.

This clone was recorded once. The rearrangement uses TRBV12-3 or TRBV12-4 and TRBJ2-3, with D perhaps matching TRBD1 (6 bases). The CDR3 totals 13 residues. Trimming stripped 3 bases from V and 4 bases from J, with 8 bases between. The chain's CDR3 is CASSFGGPDTQYF. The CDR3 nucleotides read TGTGCCAGCAGTTTTGGGGGCCCAGATACGCAGTATTTT.

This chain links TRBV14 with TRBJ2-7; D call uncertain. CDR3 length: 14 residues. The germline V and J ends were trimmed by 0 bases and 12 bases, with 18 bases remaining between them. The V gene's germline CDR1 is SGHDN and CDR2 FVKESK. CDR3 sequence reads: CASSQDTTRFVWYV. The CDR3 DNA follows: TGTGCCAGCAGCCAAGATACGACTCGCTTTGTGTGGTACGTC.

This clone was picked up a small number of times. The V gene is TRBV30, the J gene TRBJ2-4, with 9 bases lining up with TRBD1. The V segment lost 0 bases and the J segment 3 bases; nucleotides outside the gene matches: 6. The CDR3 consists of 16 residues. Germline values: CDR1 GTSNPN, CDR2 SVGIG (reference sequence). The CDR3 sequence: CAWSVWGQGGKNIQYF. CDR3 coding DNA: TGTGCCTGGAGTGTATGGGGACAGGGCGGCAAAAACATTCAGTACTTC.

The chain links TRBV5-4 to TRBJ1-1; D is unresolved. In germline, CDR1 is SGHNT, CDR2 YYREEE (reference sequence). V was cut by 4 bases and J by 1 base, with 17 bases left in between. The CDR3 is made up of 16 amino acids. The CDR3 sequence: CASSRWSYLANTEAFF. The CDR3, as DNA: TGTGCCAGCAGCCGTTGGTCCTACCTCGCGAACACTGAAGCTTTCTTT. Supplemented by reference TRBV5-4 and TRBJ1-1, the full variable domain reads ETGVTQSPTHLIKTRGQQVTLRCSSQSGHNTVSWYQQALGQGPQFIFQYYREEENGRGNFPPRFSGLQFPNYSSELNVNALELDDSALYLCASSRWSYLANTEAFFGQGTRLTVV.

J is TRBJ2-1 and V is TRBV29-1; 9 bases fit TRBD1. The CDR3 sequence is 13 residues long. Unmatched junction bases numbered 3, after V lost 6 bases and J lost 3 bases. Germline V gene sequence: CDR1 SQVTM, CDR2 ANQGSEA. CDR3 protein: CSVGQGFYNEQFF. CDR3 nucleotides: TGCAGCGTGGGACAGGGATTCTACAATGAGCAGTTCTTC.

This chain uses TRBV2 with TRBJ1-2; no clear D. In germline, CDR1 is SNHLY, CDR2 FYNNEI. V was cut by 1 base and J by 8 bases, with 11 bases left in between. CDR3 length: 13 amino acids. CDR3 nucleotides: TGTGCCAGCAGTGAAGTGCGGGGTTGGGGCTACACCTTC. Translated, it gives CASSEVRGWGYTF.

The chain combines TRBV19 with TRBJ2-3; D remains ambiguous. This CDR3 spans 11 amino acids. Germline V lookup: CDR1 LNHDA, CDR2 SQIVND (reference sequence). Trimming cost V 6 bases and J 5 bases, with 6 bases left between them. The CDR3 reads CASRLVDTQYF. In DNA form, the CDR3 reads TGTGCCAGTAGACTTGTAGATACGCAGTATTTT.

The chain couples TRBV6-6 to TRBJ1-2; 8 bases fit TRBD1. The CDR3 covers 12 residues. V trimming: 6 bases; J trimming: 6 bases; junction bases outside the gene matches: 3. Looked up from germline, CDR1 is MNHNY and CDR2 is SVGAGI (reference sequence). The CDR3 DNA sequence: TGTGCCAGCAGGACGGGACAGGATGGCTACACCTTC. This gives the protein CASRTGQDGYTF.

The CDR3 DNA reads TGTGCCAGCAGCCAAGGCCCTACCCTGTTGGAGACCCAGTACTTC. Translated, it gives CASSQGPTLLETQYF. The chain uses TRBV14 and TRBJ2-5, with unresolved D. This CDR3 is 15 amino acids long. V lost 1 base to trimming and J lost 5 bases, with 14 bases between them. Per the germline V gene, CDR1 is SGHDN and CDR2 is FVKESK.

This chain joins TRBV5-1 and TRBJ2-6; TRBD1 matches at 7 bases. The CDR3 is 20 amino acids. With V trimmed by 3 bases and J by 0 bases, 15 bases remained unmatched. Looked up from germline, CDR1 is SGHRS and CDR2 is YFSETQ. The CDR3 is CASSSFRQGTPLSGANVLTF. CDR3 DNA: TGCGCCAGCAGCTCGTTCAGACAGGGCACCCCCCTCTCTGGGGCCAACGTCCTGACTTTC.

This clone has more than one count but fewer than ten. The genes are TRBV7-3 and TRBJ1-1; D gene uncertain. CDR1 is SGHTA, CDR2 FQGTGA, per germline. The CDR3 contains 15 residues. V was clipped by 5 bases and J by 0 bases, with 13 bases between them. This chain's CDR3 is CASSPVQLMNTEAFF. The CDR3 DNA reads TGTGCCAGCAGCCCGGTACAGCTTATGAACACTGAAGCTTTCTTT.

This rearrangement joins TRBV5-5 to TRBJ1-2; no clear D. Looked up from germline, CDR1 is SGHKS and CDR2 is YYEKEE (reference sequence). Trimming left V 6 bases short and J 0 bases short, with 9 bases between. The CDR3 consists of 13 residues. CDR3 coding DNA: TGTGCCAGCATACAAACGACTAACTATGGCTACACCTTC. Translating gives CASIQTTNYGYTF.

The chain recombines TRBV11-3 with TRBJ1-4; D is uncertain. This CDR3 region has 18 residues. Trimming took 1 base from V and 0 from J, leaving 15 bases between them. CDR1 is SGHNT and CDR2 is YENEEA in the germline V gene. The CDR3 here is CASSLGGERSATNEKLFF. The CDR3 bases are TGTGCCAGCAGCTTAGGTGGGGAGCGGAGCGCAACTAATGAAAAACTGTTTTTT.

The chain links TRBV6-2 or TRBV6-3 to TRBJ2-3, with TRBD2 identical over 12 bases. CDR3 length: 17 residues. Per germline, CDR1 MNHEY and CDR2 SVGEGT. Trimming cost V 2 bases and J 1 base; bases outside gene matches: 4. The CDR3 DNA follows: TGTGCCAGCAGTTACCCTAGCGGGAGGGCCCGCACAGATACGCAGTATTTT. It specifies CASSYPSGRARTDTQYF.

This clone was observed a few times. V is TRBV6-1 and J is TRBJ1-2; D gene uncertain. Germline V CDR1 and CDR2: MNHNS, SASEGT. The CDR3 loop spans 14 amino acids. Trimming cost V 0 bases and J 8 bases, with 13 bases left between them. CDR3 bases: TGTGCCAGCAGTGAAGCGTATACTAGCGGCGGCTACACCTTC. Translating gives CASSEAYTSGGYTF.

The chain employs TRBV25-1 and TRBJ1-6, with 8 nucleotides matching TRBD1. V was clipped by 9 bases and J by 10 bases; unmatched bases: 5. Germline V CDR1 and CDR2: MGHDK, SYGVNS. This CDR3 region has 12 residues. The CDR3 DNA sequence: TGTGCCAGTGGACAGGGTGGATCACCCCTCCACTTT. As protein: CASGQGGSPLHF. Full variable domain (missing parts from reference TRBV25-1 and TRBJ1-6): EADIYQTPRYLVIGTGKKITLECSQTMGHDKMYWYQQDPGMELHLIHYSYGVNSTEKGDLSSESTVSRIRTEHFPLTLESARPSHTSQYLCASGQGGSPLHFGNGTRLTVT.

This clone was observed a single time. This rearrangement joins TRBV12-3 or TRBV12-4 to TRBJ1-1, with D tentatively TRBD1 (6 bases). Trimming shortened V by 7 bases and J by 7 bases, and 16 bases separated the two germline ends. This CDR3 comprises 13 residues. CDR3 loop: CASKGVSKGEAFF. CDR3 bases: TGTGCCAGCAAGGGGGTATCAAAGGGTGAAGCTTTCTTT.

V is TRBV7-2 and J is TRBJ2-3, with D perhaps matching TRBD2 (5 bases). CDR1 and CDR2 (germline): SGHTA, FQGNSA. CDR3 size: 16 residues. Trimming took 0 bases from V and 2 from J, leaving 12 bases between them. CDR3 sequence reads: CASSLASGLYTDTQYF. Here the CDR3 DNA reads TGTGCCAGCAGCTTAGCGAGTGGACTCTACACAGATACGCAGTATTTT. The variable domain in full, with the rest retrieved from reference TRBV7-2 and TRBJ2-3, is GAGVSQSPSNKVTEKGKDVELRCDPISGHTALYWYRQSLGQGLEFLIYFQGNSAPDKSGLPSDRFSAERTGGSVSTLTIQRTQQEDSAVYLCASSLASGLYTDTQYFGPGTRLTVL.

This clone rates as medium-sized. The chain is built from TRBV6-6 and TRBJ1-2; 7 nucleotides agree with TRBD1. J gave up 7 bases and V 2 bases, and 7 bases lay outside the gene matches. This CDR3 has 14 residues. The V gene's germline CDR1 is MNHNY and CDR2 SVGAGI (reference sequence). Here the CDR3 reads CASSYTPDRFGYTF. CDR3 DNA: TGTGCCAGCAGTTACACCCCGGACAGGTTTGGCTACACCTTC.